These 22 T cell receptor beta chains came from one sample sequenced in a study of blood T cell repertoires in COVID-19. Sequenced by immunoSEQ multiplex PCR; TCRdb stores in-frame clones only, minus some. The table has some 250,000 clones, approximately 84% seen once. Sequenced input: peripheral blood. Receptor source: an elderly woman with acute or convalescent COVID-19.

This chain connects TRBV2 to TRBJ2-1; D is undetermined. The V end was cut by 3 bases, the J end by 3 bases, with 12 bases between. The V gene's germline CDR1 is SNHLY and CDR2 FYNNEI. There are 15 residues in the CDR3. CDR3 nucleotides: TGTGCCAGCAGTGATATGGCCGAATACTACAATGAGCAGTTCTTC. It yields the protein CASSDMAEYYNEQFF.

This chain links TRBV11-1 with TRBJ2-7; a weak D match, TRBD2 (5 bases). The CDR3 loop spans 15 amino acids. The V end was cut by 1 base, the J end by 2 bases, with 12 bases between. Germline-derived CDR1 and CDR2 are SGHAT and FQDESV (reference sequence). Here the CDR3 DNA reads TGTGCCAGCAGCTTAGGAGGCGGGCAAACCTACGAGCAGTACTTC. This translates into CASSLGGGQTYEQYF.

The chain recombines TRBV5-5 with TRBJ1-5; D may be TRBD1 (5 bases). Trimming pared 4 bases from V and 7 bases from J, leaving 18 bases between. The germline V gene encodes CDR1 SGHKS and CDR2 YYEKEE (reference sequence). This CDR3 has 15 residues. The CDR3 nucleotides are TGTGCCAGCAGCCAACAATATCCTAACAGGCAGCCCCAGCATTTT. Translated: CASSQQYPNRQPQHF.

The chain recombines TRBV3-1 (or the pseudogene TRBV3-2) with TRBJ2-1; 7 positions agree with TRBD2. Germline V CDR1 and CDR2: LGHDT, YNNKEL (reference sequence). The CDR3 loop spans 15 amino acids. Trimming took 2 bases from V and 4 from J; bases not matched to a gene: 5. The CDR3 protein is CASSQFVGGYNEQFF. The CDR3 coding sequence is TGTGCCAGCAGCCAATTCGTCGGGGGGTACAATGAGCAGTTCTTC.

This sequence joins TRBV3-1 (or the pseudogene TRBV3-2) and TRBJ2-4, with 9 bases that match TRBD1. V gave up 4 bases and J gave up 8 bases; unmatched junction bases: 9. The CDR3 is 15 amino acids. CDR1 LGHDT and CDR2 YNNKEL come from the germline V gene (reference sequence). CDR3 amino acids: CASSPRTGVVHIQYF. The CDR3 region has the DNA TGTGCCAGCAGCCCACGGACAGGGGTGGTCCACATTCAGTACTTC.

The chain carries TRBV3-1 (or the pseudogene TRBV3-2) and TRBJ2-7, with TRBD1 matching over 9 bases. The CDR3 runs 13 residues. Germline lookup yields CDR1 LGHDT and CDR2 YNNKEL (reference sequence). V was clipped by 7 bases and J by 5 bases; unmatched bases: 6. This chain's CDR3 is CASKDRGRDEQYF. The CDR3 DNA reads TGTGCCAGCAAGGACAGGGGAAGGGACGAGCAGTACTTC.

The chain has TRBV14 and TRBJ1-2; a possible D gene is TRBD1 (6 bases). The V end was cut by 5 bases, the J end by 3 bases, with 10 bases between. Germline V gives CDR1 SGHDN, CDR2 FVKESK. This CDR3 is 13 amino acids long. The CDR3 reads CASSRDTDYGYTF. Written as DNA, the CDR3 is TGTGCCAGCAGCAGGGACACCGACTATGGCTACACCTTC.

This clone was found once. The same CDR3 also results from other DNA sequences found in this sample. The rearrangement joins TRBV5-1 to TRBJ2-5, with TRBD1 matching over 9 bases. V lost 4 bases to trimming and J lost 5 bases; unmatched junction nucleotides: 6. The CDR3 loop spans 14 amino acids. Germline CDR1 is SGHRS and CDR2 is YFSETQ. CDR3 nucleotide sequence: TGCGCCAGCAGCATAGGGACAGGGAGGGAGACCCAGTACTTC. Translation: CASSIGTGRETQYF.

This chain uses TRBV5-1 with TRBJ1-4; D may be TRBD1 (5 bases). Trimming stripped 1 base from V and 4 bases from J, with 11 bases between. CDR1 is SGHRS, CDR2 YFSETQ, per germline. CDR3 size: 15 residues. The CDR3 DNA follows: TGCGCCAGCAGCTTGAAGGGGAACTTTAATGAAAAACTGTTTTTT. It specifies CASSLKGNFNEKLFF. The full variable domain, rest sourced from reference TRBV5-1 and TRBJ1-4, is KAGVTQTPRYLIKTRGQQVTLSCSPISGHRSVSWYQQTPGQGLQFLFEYFSETQRNKGNFPGRFSGRQFSNSRSEMNVSTLELGDSALYLCASSLKGNFNEKLFFGSGTQLSVL.

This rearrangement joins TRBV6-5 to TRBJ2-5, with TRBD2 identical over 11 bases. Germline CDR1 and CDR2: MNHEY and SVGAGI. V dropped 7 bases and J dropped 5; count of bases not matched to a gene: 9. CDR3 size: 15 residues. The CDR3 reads CASKTSGGLRETQYF. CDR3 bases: TGTGCCAGCAAAACTAGCGGGGGCTTACGGGAGACCCAGTACTTC.

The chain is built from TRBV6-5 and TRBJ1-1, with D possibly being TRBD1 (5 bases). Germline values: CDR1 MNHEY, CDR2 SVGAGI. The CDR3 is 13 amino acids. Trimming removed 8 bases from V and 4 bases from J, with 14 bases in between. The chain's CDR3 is CASGDSLPTEAFF. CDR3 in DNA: TGTGCCAGCGGCGACAGTCTTCCCACTGAAGCTTTCTTT.

The CDR3 region is CASSPGTRFGNEQFF. CDR3 nucleotides: TGTGCCAGCAGCCCCGGGACTAGATTCGGCAATGAGCAGTTCTTC. The gene calls are TRBV6-5 and TRBJ2-1; TRBD2 matches 8 bases. The J segment lost 6 bases and the V segment lost 6 bases, leaving 10 bases of the junction unmatched. In germline, CDR1 is MNHEY, CDR2 SVGAGI. The CDR3 has 15 amino acids.

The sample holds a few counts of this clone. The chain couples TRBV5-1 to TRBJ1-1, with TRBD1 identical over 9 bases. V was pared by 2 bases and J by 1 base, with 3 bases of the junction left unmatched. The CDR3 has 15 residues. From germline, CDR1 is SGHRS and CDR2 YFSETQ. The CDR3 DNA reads TGCGCCAGCAGCTTTACAGGGGGCAAGAACACTGAAGCTTTCTTT. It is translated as CASSFTGGKNTEAFF.

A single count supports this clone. CDR3 coding DNA: TGTGCCAGTAGTCAGGACAGACTAAATCAGCCCCAGCATTTT. It translates to CASSQDRLNQPQHF. The rearrangement links TRBV19 to TRBJ1-5; tentatively, D is TRBD1 (6 bases). In germline, CDR1 is LNHDA, CDR2 SQIVND (reference sequence). V lost 5 bases and J lost 4, with 12 bases in between. CDR3 length: 14 amino acids. The whole variable domain, filled in from reference TRBV19 and TRBJ1-5, reads DGGITQSPKYLFRKEGQNVTLSCEQNLNHDAMYWYRQDPGQGLRLIYYSQIVNDFQKGDIAEGYSVSREKKESFPLTVTSAQKNPTAFYLCASSQDRLNQPQHFGDGTRLSIL.

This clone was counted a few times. CDR3 protein: CASSLQGSDYGYTF. The CDR3 region has the DNA TGTGCCAGCAGCTTGCAGGGGTCCGACTATGGCTACACCTTC. This chain connects TRBV5-5 to TRBJ1-2; D is perhaps TRBD1 (6 bases). V gave up 1 base and J gave up 3 bases, with 10 bases separating them. The CDR3 extends over 14 amino acids. Germline CDR1 is SGHKS and CDR2 is YYEKEE (reference sequence).

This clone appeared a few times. In DNA, the CDR3 is TGTGCCAGCAGTCTTACACCTTATGGTGGAAAACTGTTTTTT. This encodes CASSLTPYGGKLFF. This chain links TRBV27 with TRBJ1-4; D call uncertain. CDR3 length: 14 amino acids. Germline V gene lookup returns CDR1 MNHEY and CDR2 SMNVEV (reference sequence). V dropped 5 bases and J dropped 10 bases, with 17 bases sitting between them.

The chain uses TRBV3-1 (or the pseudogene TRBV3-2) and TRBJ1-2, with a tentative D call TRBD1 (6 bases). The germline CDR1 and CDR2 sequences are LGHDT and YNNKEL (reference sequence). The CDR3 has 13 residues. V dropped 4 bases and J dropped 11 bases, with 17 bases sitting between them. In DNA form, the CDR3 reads TGTGCCAGCAGCCCAGGGACAAGACTCCTATACACCTTC. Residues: CASSPGTRLLYTF.

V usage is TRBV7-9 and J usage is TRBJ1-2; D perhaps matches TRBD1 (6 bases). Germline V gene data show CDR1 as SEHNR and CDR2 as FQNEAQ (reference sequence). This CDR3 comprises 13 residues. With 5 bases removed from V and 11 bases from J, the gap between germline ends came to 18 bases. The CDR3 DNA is TGTGCCAGCAGCAAACCCGGGACAAGCATATACACCTTC. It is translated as CASSKPGTSIYTF.

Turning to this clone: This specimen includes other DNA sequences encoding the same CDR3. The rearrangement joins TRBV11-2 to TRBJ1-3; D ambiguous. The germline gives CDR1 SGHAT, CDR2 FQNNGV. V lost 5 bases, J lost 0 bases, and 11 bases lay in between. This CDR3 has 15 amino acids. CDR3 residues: CASSPRTGSGNTIYF. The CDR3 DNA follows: TGTGCCAGCAGCCCCCGTACGGGCTCTGGAAACACCATATATTTT. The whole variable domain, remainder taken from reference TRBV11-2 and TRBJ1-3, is EAGVAQSPRYKIIEKRQSVAFWCNPISGHATLYWYQQILGQGPKLLIQFQNNGVVDDSQLPKDRFSAERLKGVDSTLKIQPAKLEDSAVYLCASSPRTGSGNTIYFGEGSWLTVV.

CDR3 amino acids: CASSSWTGHSNQPQHF. As DNA, the CDR3 is TGTGCCAGCAGCTCTTGGACAGGCCATAGCAATCAGCCCCAGCATTTT. The chain joins TRBV5-6 to TRBJ1-5, with TRBD1 matching 7 bases. Germline V gives CDR1 SGHDT, CDR2 YYEEEE. V lost 3 bases to trimming and J lost 0 bases; unmatched junction nucleotides: 6. The CDR3 sequence is 16 residues long.

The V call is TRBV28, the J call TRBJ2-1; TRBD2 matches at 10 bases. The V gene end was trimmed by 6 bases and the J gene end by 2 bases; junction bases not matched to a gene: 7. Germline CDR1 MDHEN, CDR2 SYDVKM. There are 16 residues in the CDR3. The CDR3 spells CASRETAGGTYNEQFF. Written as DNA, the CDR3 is TGTGCCAGCAGGGAGACAGCGGGAGGGACCTACAATGAGCAGTTCTTC.

The CDR3 is CASSLAGENYGYTF. CDR3 in DNA: TGTGCCAGCAGCTTGGCCGGAGAGAACTATGGCTACACCTTC. The chain carries TRBV5-8 and TRBJ1-2; D uncertain. V gave up 0 bases and J gave up 2 bases, with 8 bases separating them. The CDR3 runs 14 residues. CDR1 SGHTS and CDR2 YDEGEE come from the germline V gene.